This TCR beta chain came from a study of OX40 agonist ivuxolimab in advanced cancers. Whole-study findings and limits: Some of the nonresponding patients also showed low levels of normalized T-cell clonal expansion.

Sequencing was performed with immunoSEQ multiplex PCR; in TCRdb, only in-frame clones are kept and a portion is missing. The sample carries under 8,500 clones, 75% to 85% recorded once. On this clone itself: The antigen is unknown.

Trimming cost V 6 bases and J 2 bases; bases outside gene matches: 14. This CDR3 has 16 amino acids. Germline V gene lookup returns CDR1 SQVTM and CDR2 ANQGSEA. V and J are TRBV29-1 and TRBJ2-7; 9 positions match TRBD1. Sequencing used CD4+ or CD8+ T cells sorted from blood, obtained in a trial of the OX40 agonist ivuxolimab. This clonotype was obtained from an adult with an advanced solid tumor such as melanoma, head and neck, liver or kidney cancer. CDR3 nucleotides: TGCAGCGTAGGGGGGTCCGGGACAGGGTATCCCTACGAGCAGTACTTC. Amino acid sequence: CSVGGSGTGYPYEQYF.